This TCR beta chain appears in the sequencing data of a study of shared clonotypes between healthy human individuals. Study-wide background: Per donor, CD8 memory used one plate, CD8 naive used two, CD4 memory used three and CD4 naive used three.

This table comes from immunoSEQ multiplex PCR, and its TCRdb copy is limited to in-frame clones, with some not included. Of approximately 740,000 clones in the sample, approximately 74% were seen once. Details on this clone: What it recognizes is unknown.

Whole-study results and caveats: In contrast to clonotypes shared by all four donors, non-shared clonotypes had lower generation probabilities. Memory subsets had estimated richness that was generally smaller than that of naive subsets.

This CDR3 comprises 14 residues. The ends were cut back, 6 bases at V and 0 bases at J, with 12 bases in the middle. The V gene's germline CDR1 is LNHDA and CDR2 SQIVND (reference sequence). The sequence derives from a young woman in good health. Sequenced material: memory CD4+ T cells sorted from blood. The subset denotes: CD45RA-negative fraction. V is TRBV19 and J is TRBJ2-7, with D unclear. CDR3 nucleotide sequence: TGTGCCAGTAGACGAGTCCATAGCTCCTACGAGCAGTACTTC. Amino acid sequence: CASRRVHSSYEQYF.